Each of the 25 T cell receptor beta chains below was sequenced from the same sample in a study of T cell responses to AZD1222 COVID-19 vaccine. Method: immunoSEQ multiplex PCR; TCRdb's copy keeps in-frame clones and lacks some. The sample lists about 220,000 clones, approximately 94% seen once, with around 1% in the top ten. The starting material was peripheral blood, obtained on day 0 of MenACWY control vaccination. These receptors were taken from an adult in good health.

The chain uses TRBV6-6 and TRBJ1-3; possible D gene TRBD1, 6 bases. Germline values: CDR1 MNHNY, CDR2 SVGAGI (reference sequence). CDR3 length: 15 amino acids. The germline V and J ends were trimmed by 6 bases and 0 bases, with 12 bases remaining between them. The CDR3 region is CASSLQGASGNTIYF. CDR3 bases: TGTGCCAGCAGCCTACAGGGTGCCTCTGGAAACACCATATATTTT.

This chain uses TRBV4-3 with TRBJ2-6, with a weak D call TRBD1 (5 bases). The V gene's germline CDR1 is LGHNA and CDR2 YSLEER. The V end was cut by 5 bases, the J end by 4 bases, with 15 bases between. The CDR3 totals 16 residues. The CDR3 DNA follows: TGCGCCAGCAGCTATGGGGCACAGTTCGGGGCCAACGTCCTGACTTTC. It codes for CASSYGAQFGANVLTF.

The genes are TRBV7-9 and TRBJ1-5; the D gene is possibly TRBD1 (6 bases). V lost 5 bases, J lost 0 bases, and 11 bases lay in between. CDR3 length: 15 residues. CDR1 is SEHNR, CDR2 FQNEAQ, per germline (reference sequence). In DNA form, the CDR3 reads TGTGCCAGCAGCGCCCCAGGGGATAGCAATCAGCCCCAGCATTTT. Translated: CASSAPGDSNQPQHF. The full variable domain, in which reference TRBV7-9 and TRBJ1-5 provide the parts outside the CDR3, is DTGVSQNPRHKITKRGQNVTFRCDPISEHNRLYWYRQTLGQGPEFLTYFQNEAQLEKSRLLSDRFSAERPKGSFSTLEIQRTEQGDSAMYLCASSAPGDSNQPQHFGDGTRLSIL.

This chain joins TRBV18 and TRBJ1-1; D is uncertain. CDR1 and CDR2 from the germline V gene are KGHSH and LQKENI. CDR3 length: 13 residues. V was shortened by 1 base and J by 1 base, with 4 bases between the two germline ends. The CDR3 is CASSPQPNTEAFF. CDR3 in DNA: TGTGCCAGCTCACCACAGCCGAACACTGAAGCTTTCTTT.

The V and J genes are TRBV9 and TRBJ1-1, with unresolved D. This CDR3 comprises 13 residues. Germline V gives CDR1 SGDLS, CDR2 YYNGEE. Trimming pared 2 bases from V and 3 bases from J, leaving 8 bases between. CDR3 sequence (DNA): TGTGCCAGCAGCGTGCTGAGTGACACTGAAGCTTTCTTT. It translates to CASSVLSDTEAFF.

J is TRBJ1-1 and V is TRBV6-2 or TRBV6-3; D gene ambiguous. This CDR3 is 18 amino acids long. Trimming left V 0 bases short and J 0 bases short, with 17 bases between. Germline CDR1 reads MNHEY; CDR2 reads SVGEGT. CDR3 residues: CASSYSTSPPALNTEAFF. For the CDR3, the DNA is TGTGCCAGCAGTTACTCGACTTCCCCGCCAGCCCTGAACACTGAAGCTTTCTTT.

The CDR3 DNA is TGTGCCAGCAGTTACTCGGTCAGGGGGAACTATGGCTACACCTTC. As protein: CASSYSVRGNYGYTF. The chain joins TRBV6-5 to TRBJ1-2; 7 nucleotides agree with TRBD1. This CDR3 contains 15 residues. The trim removed 0 bases at V and 2 bases at J, leaving 3 bases unmatched. Germline assignment: CDR1 MNHEY and CDR2 SVGAGI.

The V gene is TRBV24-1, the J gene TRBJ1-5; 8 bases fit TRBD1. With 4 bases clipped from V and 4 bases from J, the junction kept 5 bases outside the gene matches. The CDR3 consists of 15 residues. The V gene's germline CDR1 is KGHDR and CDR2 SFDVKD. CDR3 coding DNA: TGTGCCACCAGTGAACAGGGGGTGCGGAATCAGCCCCAGCATTTT. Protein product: CATSEQGVRNQPQHF.

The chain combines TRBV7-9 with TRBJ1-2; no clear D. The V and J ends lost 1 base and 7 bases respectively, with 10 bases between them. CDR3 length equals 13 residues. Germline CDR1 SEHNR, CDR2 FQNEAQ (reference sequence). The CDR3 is CASSLDSRGGYTF. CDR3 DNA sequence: TGTGCCAGCAGCTTAGACTCTCGGGGTGGCTACACCTTC.

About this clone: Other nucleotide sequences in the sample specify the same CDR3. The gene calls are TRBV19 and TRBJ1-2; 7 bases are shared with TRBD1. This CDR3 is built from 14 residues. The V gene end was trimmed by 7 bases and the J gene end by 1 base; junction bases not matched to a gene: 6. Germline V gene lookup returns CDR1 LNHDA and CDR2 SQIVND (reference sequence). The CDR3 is CASTPGQINYGYTF. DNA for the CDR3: TGTGCCAGTACCCCGGGACAGATTAACTATGGCTACACCTTC.

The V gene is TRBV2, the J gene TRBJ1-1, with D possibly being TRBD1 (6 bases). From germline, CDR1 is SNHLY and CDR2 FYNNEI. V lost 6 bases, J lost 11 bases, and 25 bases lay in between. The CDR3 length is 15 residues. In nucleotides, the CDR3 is TGTGCCAGCAGAGCGGGGGGAGCCACAGGGCTACGGGCTTTCTTT. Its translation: CASRAGGATGLRAFF.

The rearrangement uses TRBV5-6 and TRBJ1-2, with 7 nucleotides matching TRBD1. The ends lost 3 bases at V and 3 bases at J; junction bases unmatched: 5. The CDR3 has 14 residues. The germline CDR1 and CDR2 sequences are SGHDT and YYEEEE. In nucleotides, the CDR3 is TGTGCCAGCAGCTGGAACAGGGGAGACTATGGCTACACCTTC. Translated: CASSWNRGDYGYTF.

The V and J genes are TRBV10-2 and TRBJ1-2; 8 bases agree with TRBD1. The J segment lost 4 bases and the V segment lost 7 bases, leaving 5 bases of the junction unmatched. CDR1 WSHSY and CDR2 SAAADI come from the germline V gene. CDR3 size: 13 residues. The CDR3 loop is CASNRGIGYGYTF. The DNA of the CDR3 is TGCGCCAGCAACAGGGGGATCGGCTATGGCTACACCTTC.

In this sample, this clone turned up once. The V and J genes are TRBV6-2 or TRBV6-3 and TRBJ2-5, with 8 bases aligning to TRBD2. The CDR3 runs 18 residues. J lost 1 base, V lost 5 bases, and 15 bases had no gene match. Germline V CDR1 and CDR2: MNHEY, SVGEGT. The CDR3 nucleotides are TGTGCCAGCAGTAAAAAGGAAGGGACTAGTGTCTTCCAAGAGACCCAGTACTTC. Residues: CASSKKEGTSVFQETQYF.

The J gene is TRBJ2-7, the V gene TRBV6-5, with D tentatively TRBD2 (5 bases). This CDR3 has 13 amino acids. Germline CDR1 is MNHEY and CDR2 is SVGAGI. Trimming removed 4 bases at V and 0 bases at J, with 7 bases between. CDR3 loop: CASSSDYSYEQYF. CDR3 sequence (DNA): TGTGCCAGCAGTTCCGACTACTCCTACGAGCAGTACTTC.

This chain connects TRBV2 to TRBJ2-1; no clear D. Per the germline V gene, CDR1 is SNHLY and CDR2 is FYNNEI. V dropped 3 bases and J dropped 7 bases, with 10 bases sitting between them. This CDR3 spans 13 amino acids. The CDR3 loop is CASSEAFSNEQFF. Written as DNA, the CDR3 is TGTGCCAGCAGTGAGGCCTTTTCGAATGAGCAGTTCTTC.

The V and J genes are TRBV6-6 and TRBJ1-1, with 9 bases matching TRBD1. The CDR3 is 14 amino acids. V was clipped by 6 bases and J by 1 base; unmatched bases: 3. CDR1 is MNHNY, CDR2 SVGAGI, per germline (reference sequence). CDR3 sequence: CASRMDRGNTEAFF. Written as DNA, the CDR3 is TGTGCCAGCAGGATGGACAGGGGGAACACTGAAGCTTTCTTT.

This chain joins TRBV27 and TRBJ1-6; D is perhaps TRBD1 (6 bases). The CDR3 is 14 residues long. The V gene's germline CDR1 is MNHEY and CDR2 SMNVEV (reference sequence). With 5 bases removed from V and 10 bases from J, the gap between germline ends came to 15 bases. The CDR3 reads CASSGYFGGSPLHF. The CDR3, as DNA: TGTGCCAGCAGTGGCTACTTCGGGGGCTCACCCCTCCACTTT.

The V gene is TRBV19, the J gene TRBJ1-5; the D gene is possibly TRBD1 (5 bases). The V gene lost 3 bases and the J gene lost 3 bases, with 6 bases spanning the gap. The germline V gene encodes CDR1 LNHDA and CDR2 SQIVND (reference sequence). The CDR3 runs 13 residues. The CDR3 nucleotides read TGTGCCAGTAGTATGACAGACAATCAGCCCCAGCATTTT. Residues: CASSMTDNQPQHF.

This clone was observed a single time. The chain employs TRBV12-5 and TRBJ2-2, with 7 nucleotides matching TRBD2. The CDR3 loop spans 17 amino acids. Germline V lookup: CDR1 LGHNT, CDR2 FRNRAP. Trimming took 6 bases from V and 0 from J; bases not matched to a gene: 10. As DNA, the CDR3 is TGTGCTAGTGGCCCCGGGAGGCAGGCGTCGAACACCGGGGAGCTGTTTTTT. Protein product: CASGPGRQASNTGELFF.

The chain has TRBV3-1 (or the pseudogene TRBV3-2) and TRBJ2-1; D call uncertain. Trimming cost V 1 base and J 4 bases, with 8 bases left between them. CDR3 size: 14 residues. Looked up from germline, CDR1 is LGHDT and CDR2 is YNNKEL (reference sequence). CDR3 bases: TGTGCCAGCAGCCAAGTCTCCCCATACAATGAGCAGTTCTTC. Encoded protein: CASSQVSPYNEQFF.

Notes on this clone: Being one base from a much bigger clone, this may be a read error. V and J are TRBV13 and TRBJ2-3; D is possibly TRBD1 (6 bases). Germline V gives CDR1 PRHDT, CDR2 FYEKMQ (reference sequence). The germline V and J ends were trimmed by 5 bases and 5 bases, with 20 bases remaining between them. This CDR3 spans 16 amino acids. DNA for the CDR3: TGTGCCAGCAGCCCGACTTACCAGGACAGACAAGATACGCAGTATTTT. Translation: CASSPTYQDRQDTQYF.

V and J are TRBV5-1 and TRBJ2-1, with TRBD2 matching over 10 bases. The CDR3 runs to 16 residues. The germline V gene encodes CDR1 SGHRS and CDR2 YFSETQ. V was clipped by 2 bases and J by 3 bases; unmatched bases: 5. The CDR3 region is CASSLRAGGNYNEQFF. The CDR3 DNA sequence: TGCGCCAGCAGCTTAAGAGCGGGGGGGAACTACAATGAGCAGTTCTTC.

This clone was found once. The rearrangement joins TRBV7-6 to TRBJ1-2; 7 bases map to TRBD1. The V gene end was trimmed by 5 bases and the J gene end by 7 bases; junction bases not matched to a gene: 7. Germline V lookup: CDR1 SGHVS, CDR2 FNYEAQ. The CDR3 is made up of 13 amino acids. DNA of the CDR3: TGTGCCAGCAGCCCAACAGGGGCGGCTGGCTACACCTTC. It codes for CASSPTGAAGYTF. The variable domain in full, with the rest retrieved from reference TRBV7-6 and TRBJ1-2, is GAGVSQSPRYKVTKRGQDVALRCDPISGHVSLYWYRQALGQGPEFLTYFNYEAQQDKSGLPNDRFSAERPEGSISTLTIQRTEQRDSAMYRCASSPTGAAGYTFGSGTRLTVV.

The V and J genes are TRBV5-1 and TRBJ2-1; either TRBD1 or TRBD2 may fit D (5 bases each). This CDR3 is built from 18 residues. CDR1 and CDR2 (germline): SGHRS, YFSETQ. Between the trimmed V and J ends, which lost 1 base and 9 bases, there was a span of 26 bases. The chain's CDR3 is CASSLLPLGVGPVGEQFF. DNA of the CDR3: TGCGCCAGCAGCTTGCTCCCTCTGGGGGTCGGTCCCGTCGGTGAGCAGTTCTTC.